This paragraph reports one T cell receptor beta chain. Its antigen is currently unknown. The time point: week 11, during vaccination. Vaccine doses each comprised 300 ug of mutant IDH1 20-mer peptide, with topical imiquimod. Profiling relied on immunoSEQ multiplex PCR, and the TCRdb table lists in-frame clones only, not all of them. The profile shows 20,000 to 25,000 clones, 60% to 75% of them singletons. In germline, CDR1 is SGHTA, CDR2 FQGNSA. The CDR3 contains 16 residues. V was pared by 1 base and J by 3 bases, with 12 bases between. This sample is part of a study of a mutant IDH1 vaccine in newly diagnosed glioma. Study background: Vaccination followed radiotherapy alone by 4-6 weeks, or accompanied temozolomide cycles. Previous care, which was radiotherapy, temozolomide, or both, most often involved both. Study findings and constraints: Top-clonotype changes in peripheral T cells seemed unrelated to pseudoprogression.

The TCR sequence derives from a young man with glioma. Some clones in this sample may be carry-over from other donors' samples. This chain uses TRBV7-2 with TRBJ2-2, with D perhaps matching TRBD1 or TRBD2 (6 bases each). Sequences were derived from peripheral blood mononuclear cells (PBMCs), sampled from a glioma patient whose treatment included an IDH1 peptide vaccine. The CDR3 bases are TGTGCCAGCAGCTTAGTGAGGGGGGAGTACACCGGGGAGCTGTTTTTT. Encoded protein: CASSLVRGEYTGELFF.